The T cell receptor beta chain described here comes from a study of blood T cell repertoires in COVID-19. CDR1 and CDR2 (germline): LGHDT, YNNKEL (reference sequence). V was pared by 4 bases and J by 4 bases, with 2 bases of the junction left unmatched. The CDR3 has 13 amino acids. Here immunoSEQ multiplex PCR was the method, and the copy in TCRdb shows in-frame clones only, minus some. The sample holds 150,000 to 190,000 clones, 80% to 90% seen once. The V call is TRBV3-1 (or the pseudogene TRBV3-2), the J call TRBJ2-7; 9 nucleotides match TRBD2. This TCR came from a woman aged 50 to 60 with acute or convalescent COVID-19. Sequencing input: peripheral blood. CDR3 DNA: TGTGCCAGCAGCCCGACTAGCGGTTACGAGCAGTACTTC. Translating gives CASSPTSGYEQYF.